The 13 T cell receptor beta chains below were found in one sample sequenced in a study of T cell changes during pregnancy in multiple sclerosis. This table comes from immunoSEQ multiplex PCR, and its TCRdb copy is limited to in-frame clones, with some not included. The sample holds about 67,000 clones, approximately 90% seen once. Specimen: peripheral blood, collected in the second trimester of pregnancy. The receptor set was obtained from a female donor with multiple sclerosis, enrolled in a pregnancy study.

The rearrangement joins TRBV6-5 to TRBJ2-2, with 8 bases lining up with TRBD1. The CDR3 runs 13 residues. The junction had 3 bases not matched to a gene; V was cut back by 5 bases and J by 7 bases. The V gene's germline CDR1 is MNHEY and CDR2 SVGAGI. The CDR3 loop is CASSRTGLGELFF. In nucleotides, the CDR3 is TGTGCCAGCAGTCGGACAGGGCTCGGGGAGCTGTTTTTT.

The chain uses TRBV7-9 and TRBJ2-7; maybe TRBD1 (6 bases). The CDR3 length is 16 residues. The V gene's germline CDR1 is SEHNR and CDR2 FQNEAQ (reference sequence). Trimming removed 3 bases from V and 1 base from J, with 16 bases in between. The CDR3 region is CASSLGPGQGSYEQYF. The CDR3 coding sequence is TGTGCCAGCAGCTTGGGCCCGGGGCAGGGGTCCTACGAGCAGTACTTC.

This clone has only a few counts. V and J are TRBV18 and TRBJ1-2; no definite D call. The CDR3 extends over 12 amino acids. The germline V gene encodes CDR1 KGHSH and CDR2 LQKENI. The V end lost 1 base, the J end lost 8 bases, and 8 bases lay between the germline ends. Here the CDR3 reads CASSPLGGGYTF. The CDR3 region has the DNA TGTGCCAGCTCACCACTAGGAGGCGGCTACACCTTC.

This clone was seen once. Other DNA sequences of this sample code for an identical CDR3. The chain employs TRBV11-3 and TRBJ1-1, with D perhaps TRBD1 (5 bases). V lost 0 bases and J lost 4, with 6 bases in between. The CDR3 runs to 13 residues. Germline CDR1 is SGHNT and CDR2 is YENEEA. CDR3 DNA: TGTGCCAGCAGCTTAGAGGGGGGCACTGAAGCTTTCTTT. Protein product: CASSLEGGTEAFF.

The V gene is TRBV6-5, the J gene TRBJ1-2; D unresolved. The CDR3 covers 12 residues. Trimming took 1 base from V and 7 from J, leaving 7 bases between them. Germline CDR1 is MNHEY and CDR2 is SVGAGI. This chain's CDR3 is CASSYYGSGYTF. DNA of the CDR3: TGTGCCAGCAGTTACTACGGTTCTGGCTACACCTTC.

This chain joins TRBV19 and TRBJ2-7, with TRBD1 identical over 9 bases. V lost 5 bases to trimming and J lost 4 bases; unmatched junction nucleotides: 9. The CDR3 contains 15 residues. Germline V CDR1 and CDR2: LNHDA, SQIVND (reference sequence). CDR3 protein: CASSPRGQGIYEQYF. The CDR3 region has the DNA TGTGCCAGTAGTCCGAGAGGACAGGGGATATACGAGCAGTACTTC.

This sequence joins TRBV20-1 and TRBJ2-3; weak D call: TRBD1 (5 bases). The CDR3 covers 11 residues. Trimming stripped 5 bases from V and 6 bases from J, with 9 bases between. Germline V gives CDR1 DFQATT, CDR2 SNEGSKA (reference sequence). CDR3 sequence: CSASAGDTQYF. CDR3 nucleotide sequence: TGCAGTGCTTCAGCAGGGGATACGCAGTATTTT.

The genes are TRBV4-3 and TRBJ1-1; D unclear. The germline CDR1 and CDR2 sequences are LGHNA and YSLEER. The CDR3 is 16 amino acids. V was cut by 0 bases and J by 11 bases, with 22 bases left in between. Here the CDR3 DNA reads TGCGCCAGCAGCCAAGAGTATGATCGCGGGCGCCCCGGGGCTTTCTTT. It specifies CASSQEYDRGRPGAFF.

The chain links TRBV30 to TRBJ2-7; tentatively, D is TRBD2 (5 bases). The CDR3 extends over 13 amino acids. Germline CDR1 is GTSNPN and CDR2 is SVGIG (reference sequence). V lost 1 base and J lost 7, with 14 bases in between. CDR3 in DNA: TGTGCCTGGAGTGCAAATCTTGGCGGGGAGCAGTACTTC. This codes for CAWSANLGGEQYF.

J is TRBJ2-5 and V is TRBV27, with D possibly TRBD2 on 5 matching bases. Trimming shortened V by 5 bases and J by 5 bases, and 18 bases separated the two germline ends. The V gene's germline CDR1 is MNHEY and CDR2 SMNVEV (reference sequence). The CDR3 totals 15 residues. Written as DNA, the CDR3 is TGTGCCAGCAGTCGTCGCTTCGGGGTCGCGGAGACCCAGTACTTC. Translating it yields CASSRRFGVAETQYF.

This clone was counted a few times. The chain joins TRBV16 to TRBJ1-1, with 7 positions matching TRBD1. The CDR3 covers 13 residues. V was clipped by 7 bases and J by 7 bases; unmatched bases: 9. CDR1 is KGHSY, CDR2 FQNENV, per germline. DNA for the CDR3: TGTGCCAGCAAAACTTCCGGGACAGATGAAGCTTTCTTT. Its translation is CASKTSGTDEAFF.

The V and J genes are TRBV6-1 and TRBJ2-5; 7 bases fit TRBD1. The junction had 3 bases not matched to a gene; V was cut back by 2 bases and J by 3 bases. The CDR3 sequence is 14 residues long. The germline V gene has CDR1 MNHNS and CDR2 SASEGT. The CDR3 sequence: CASSELGQKETQYF. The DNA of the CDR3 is TGTGCCAGCAGTGAATTGGGACAGAAAGAGACCCAGTACTTC.

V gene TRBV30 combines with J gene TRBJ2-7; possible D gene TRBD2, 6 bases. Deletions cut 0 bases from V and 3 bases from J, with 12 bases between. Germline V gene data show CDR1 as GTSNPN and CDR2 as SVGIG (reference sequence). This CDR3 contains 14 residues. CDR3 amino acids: CAWSVGGTHYEQYF. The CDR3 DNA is TGTGCCTGGAGTGTAGGCGGGACTCACTACGAGCAGTACTTC.